Below, 6 T cell receptor beta chains from the same sample are listed, as sequenced in a study of blood T cell repertoires in COVID-19. Sequencing used immunoSEQ multiplex PCR; TCRdb keeps in-frame clones, though not all of them. This repertoire shows approximately 150,000 clones, 84% found once; its top ten account for about a tenth. Material: peripheral blood. All receptors come from a man aged 55 to 70 with active or convalescent COVID-19.

The J gene is TRBJ2-1, the V gene TRBV14; 11 bases fit TRBD2. Germline V gene sequence: CDR1 SGHDN, CDR2 FVKESK. The CDR3 is made up of 17 amino acids. V was pared by 0 bases and J by 9 bases, with 10 bases of the junction left unmatched. The CDR3 reads CASSQEVLAGGFGEQFF. CDR3 bases: TGTGCCAGCAGCCAAGAAGTCTTAGCGGGAGGGTTCGGTGAGCAGTTCTTC.

The chain carries TRBV2 and TRBJ1-5; tentatively, D is TRBD1 (6 bases). Germline lookup yields CDR1 SNHLY and CDR2 FYNNEI. V was shortened by 7 bases and J by 7 bases, with 14 bases between the two germline ends. The CDR3 is made up of 13 amino acids. CDR3 region: CASIRRGTQPQHF. The CDR3 nucleotides are TGTGCCAGCATACGAAGGGGGACACAGCCCCAGCATTTT.

This sequence joins TRBV2 and TRBJ2-7; the match to TRBD1 covers 9 bases. From germline, CDR1 is SNHLY and CDR2 FYNNEI. CDR3 length: 14 residues. The V gene end was trimmed by 6 bases and the J gene end by 4 bases; junction bases not matched to a gene: 7. The CDR3 region has the DNA TGTGCCAGCAGACACGAACAGGGGGCTTACGAGCAGTACGTC. Translated, it gives CASRHEQGAYEQYV.

This chain joins TRBV7-8 and TRBJ2-7; D is possibly TRBD2 (5 bases). The CDR3 is 14 residues long. The ends were cut back, 2 bases at V and 0 bases at J, with 8 bases in the middle. The germline CDR1 and CDR2 sequences are SGHVS and FQNEAQ. The CDR3 coding sequence is TGTGCCAGCAGCTTACTCCGGGGCTCCTACGAGCAGTACTTC. Protein: CASSLLRGSYEQYF.

The gene calls are TRBV19 and TRBJ1-5; tentatively, D is TRBD1 (5 bases). The CDR3 spans 14 residues. V shed 3 bases and J shed 6 bases, with 12 bases lying between them. Germline V gene data show CDR1 as LNHDA and CDR2 as SQIVND (reference sequence). As DNA, the CDR3 is TGTGCCAGTAGTATTTCTTCAGGGCGTCAGCCCCAGCATTTT. Amino acid sequence: CASSISSGRQPQHF.

The chain combines TRBV12-3 or TRBV12-4 with TRBJ1-2, with D unclear. V was cut by 4 bases and J by 1 base, with 7 bases left in between. The CDR3 is 13 residues long. CDR3 sequence reads: CASSWSHNYGYTF. Here the CDR3 DNA reads TGTGCCAGCAGTTGGTCACATAACTATGGCTACACCTTC.